This TCR beta chain originates from a study of T cell repertoires in aging, cancer and after chemotherapy. Study as a whole: Repeat sampling of healthy donors over several months to years showed clear clonal overlap. Study conclusions and caveats: The repertoire data cannot show anything about immunological memory following chemotherapy. In cancer patients, declining TCR diversity with age involved lost richness and lost evenness.

The V gene lost 4 bases and the J gene lost 0 bases, with 10 bases spanning the gap. The CDR3 length is 14 residues. About this clonotype: Its antigen is unidentified.

Multiplex touch-down PCR with TRB-A/B primers amplified rearranged V-D-J TRB sequences. TCRdb fed the multiplex PCR reads into MiXCR, producing one record per CDR3 protein. Among about 8,800 distinct CDR3 sequences listed, around 33% were seen once. Amplification of TCR beta used genomic DNA extracted from peripheral blood. The rearrangement links TRBV12-3 or TRBV12-4 to TRBJ2-7; the D gene could be TRBD1 or TRBD2 (6 bases each). The source material was blood. This TCR was recovered from a human donor in good health. Here the CDR3 DNA reads TGTGCCAGCAGTTACGGAGGGGGCTCCTACGAGCAGTACTTC. Its protein is CASSYGGGSYEQYF.